These 16 T cell receptor beta chains originate from one sample sequenced in a study of T cells in Graves' hyperthyroidism and ophthalmopathy (dated by TCRdb to between 2018 and 2020). The method behind the library was multiplex PCR. The sequencer was an Illumina HiSeq 2000. The TCR beta CDR3 regions were amplified from the RNA transcripts. A first-round RT-PCR of the TCR CDR3 used the HTBI primer set with the Qiagen OneStep RT-PCR kit. The public reads were reprocessed in TCRdb via fastp at Q25 and MiXCR, keeping in-frame beta chains. Rows merge per CDR3 protein into single entries with the most common DNA and genes. The sample table shows 550,000 to 700,000 distinct CDR3 sequences, and about half are seen once. The ten largest make up 15% to 20% of the sample. Source material: peripheral blood or thyroid tissue (not recorded which). The origin of the receptors is an adult woman with Graves' disease, either hyperthyroidism or ophthalmopathy (not recorded which).

This clonotype has at least ten counts. The chain has TRBV7-2 and TRBJ1-1, with 7 bases matching TRBD1. Germline loops: CDR1 SGHTA, CDR2 FQGNSA. V dropped 5 bases and J dropped 11; count of bases not matched to a gene: 11. This CDR3 comprises 13 residues. The CDR3 loop reads CASSLRQGSVAFF. CDR3 DNA sequence: TGTGCCAGCAGCCTCCGACAGGGTAGTGTGGCTTTCTTT. The full variable domain, its missing parts supplied by reference TRBV7-2 and TRBJ1-1, is GAGVSQSPSNKVTEKGKDVELRCDPISGHTALYWYRQSLGQGLEFLIYFQGNSAPDKSGLPSDRFSAERTGGSVSTLTIQRTQQEDSAVYLCASSLRQGSVAFFGQGTRLTVV.

Ten or more counts support this clonotype. The V call is TRBV29-1, the J call TRBJ1-2, with 7 bases fitting TRBD1. The V gene's germline CDR1 is SQVTM and CDR2 ANQGSEA. V shed 6 bases, J shed 5 bases, and the junction held 3 bases outside the gene matches. There are 11 residues in the CDR3. CDR3 coding DNA: TGCAGCGTCAAACAGGGGTATGGCTACACCTTC. Its protein is CSVKQGYGYTF.

Points on this clonotype: One end of the junction does not line up with germline, which may come from a read error. This chain links TRBV15 with TRBJ1-5, with D maybe TRBD1 (6 bases). Per the germline V gene, CDR1 is LNHNV and CDR2 is YYDKDF (reference sequence). The CDR3 loop spans 14 amino acids. The CDR3 sequence: CAASRGRGAWPQHF. Written as DNA, the CDR3 is TGTGCCGCCAGCAGAGGTCGGGGGGCATGGCCCCAGCATTTT. The whole variable domain, remainder taken from reference TRBV15 and TRBJ1-5, is DAMVIQNPRYQVTQFGKPVTLSCSQTLNHNVMYWYQQKSSQAPKLLFHYYDKDFNNEADTPDNFQSRRPNTSFCFLDIRSPGLGDTAMYLCAASRGRGAWPQHFGDGTRLSIL.

The chain links TRBV12-3 or TRBV12-4 to TRBJ1-1, with TRBD1 as a possible D gene (5 bases). This CDR3 spans 16 amino acids. V was clipped by 3 bases and J by 1 base, with 15 bases between them. The CDR3, as DNA: TGTGCCAGCAGTTTCTTGTGGCAGGGAAGGAACACTGAAGCTTTCTTT. This gives the protein CASSFLWQGRNTEAFF.

This clonotype turned up a few times. The J gene is TRBJ1-5, the V gene TRBV18; D might be TRBD1 (5 bases). CDR3 size: 15 residues. The germline V and J ends were trimmed by 3 bases and 4 bases, with 13 bases remaining between them. Germline-derived CDR1 and CDR2 are KGHSH and LQKENI. The CDR3 nucleotides are TGTGCCAGCTCACCTTCATCGGGGGGAAATCAGCCCCAGCATTTT. Translation: CASSPSSGGNQPQHF. The full variable domain, in which reference TRBV18 and TRBJ1-5 provide the parts outside the CDR3, is NAGVMQNPRHLVRRRGQEARLRCSPMKGHSHVYWYRQLPEEGLKFMVYLQKENIIDESGMPKERFSAEFPKEGPSILRIQQVVRGDSAAYFCASSPSSGGNQPQHFGDGTRLSIL.

This clonotype was observed a handful of times. This sequence joins TRBV27 and TRBJ2-7; 9 nucleotides line up with TRBD1. V gave up 6 bases and J gave up 4 bases; unmatched junction bases: 10. Per germline, CDR1 MNHEY and CDR2 SMNVEV (reference sequence). This CDR3 contains 15 residues. The CDR3 sequence is CASSWAGTGKYEQYF. CDR3 nucleotides: TGTGCCAGCAGCTGGGCCGGGACAGGGAAGTACGAGCAGTACTTC.

The sample holds many counts of this clonotype. This sequence joins TRBV4-1 and TRBJ1-5; no firm D call. Trimming pared 0 bases from V and 3 bases from J, leaving 12 bases between. Germline V gene data show CDR1 as MGHRA and CDR2 as YSYEKL. This CDR3 contains 16 residues. CDR3 nucleotide sequence: TGCGCCAGCAGCCAAGATTGGGGTGGTTACAATCAGCCCCAGCATTTT. This gives the protein CASSQDWGGYNQPQHF.

V is TRBV7-9 and J is TRBJ2-7; 7 bases match TRBD1. The CDR3 totals 13 residues. CDR1 is SEHNR and CDR2 is FQNEAQ in the germline V gene (reference sequence). The ends lost 3 bases at V and 5 bases at J; junction bases unmatched: 4. The CDR3 region is CASSFQQGNEQYF. CDR3 bases: TGTGCCAGCAGCTTCCAACAGGGGAACGAGCAGTACTTC.

Note on this clonotype: The DNA is left out, because the CDR3 cannot be placed on it with certainty; the CDR3 is given as TCRdb lists it. The chain has TRBV9 and TRBJ2-5; the D call in the table, TRBD2, was not verified against the DNA. Inclusive of both ends, the CDR3 amounts to 23 amino acids. CDR1 and CDR2 from the germline V gene are SGDLS and YYNGEE. CDR3 loop: CASSDPRGYTFGSGTRVGETQYF.

This clonotype was counted at least ten times. This chain connects TRBV10-3 to TRBJ2-7; tentative D call: TRBD1 (6 bases). There are 15 residues in the CDR3. Germline loops: CDR1 ENHRY, CDR2 SYGVKD. Trimming shortened V by 0 bases and J by 0 bases, and 9 bases separated the two germline ends. Here the CDR3 reads CAISESGTPSYEQYF. CDR3 in DNA: TGTGCCATCAGTGAGTCGGGGACACCCTCCTACGAGCAGTACTTC.

The chain links TRBV25-1 to TRBJ2-7; TRBD1 aligns across 12 bases. The CDR3 is 15 residues long. Trimming cost V 6 bases and J 4 bases; bases outside gene matches: 7. The germline V gene encodes CDR1 MGHDK and CDR2 SYGVNS. CDR3 sequence: CASSPRDRGRYEQYF. The CDR3 bases are TGTGCCAGCAGCCCTCGGGACAGGGGGCGGTACGAGCAGTACTTC.

This clonotype was recorded many times. The rearrangement links TRBV13 to TRBJ2-7; TRBD2 agrees at 9 bases. Trimming cost V 3 bases and J 0 bases; bases outside gene matches: 3. The CDR3 totals 15 residues. Germline V lookup: CDR1 PRHDT, CDR2 FYEKMQ (reference sequence). The CDR3, as DNA: TGTGCCAGCAGCTTCAGCGGGAGGTACTCCTACGAGCAGTACTTC. As protein: CASSFSGRYSYEQYF.

The rearrangement uses TRBV7-8 and TRBJ2-2, with D maybe TRBD1 (6 bases). This CDR3 has 15 amino acids. Germline V lookup: CDR1 SGHVS, CDR2 FQNEAQ. Trimming stripped 5 bases from V and 0 bases from J, with 10 bases between. CDR3 sequence (DNA): TGTGCCAGCAGCCTTACAGGGTCGAACACCGGGGAGCTGTTTTTT. The encoded protein is CASSLTGSNTGELFF.

This clonotype has a single count. This rearrangement joins TRBV6-6 to TRBJ1-2; 9 nucleotides agree with TRBD1. CDR1 and CDR2 from the germline V gene are MNHNY and SVGAGI (reference sequence). The CDR3 has 13 amino acids. The V gene end was trimmed by 10 bases and the J gene end by 7 bases; junction bases not matched to a gene: 10. The CDR3 nucleotides read TGTGCCACCGCTGCTACAGGGGGCGTTGGCTACACCTTC. Encoded protein: CATAATGGVGYTF.

This clonotype was found once. The J gene is TRBJ2-7, the V gene TRBV6-6; no definite D call. CDR1 and CDR2 (germline): MNHNY, SVGAGI (reference sequence). The CDR3 extends over 14 amino acids. V was pared by 0 bases and J by 3 bases, with 9 bases between. CDR3 amino acids: CASSYSNMGYEQYF. The CDR3 coding sequence is TGTGCCAGCAGTTACTCGAATATGGGCTACGAGCAGTACTTC.

This chain connects TRBV7-2 to TRBJ1-1; D gene ambiguous. The length of the CDR3 is 14 residues. CDR1 is SGHTA and CDR2 is FQGNSA in the germline V gene. V was shortened by 4 bases and J by 5 bases, with 14 bases between the two germline ends. The CDR3 is CASSSRAEGTEAFF. CDR3 bases: TGTGCCAGCAGCTCGCGTGCCGAGGGAACTGAAGCTTTCTTT.